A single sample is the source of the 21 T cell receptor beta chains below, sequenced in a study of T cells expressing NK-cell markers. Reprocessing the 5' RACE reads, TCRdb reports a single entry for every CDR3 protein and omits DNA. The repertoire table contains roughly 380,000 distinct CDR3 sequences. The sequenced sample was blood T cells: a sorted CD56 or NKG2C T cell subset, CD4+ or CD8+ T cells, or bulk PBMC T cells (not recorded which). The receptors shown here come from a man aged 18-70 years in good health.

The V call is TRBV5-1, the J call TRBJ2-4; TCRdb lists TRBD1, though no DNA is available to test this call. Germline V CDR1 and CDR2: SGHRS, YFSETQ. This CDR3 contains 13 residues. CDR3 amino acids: CASSGTSKNIQYF.

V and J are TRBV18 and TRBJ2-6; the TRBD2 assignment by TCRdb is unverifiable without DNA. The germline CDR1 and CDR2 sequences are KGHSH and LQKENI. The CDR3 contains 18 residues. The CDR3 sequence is CASSPERQANSGANVLTF. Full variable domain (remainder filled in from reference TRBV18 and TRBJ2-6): NAGVMQNPRHLVRRRGQEARLRCSPMKGHSHVYWYRQLPEEGLKFMVYLQKENIIDESGMPKERFSAEFPKEGPSILRIQQVVRGDSAAYFCASSPERQANSGANVLTFGAGSRLTVL.

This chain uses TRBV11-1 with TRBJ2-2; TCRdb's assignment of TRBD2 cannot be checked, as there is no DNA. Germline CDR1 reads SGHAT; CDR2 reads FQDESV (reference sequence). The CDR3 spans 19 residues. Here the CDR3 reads CASSFPRTHSGGATGELFF.

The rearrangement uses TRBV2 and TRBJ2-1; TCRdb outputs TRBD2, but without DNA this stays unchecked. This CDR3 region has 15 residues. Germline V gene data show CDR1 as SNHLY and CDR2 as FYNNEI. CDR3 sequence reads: CASRPGTSGGNEQFF.

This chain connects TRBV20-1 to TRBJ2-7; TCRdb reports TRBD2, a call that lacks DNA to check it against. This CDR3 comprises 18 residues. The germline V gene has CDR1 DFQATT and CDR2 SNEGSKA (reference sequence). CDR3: CSAQKGGLAGGPPYEQYF.

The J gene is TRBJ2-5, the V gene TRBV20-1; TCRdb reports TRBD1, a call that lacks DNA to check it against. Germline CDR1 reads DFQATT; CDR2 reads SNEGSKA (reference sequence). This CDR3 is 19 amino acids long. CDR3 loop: CSAPPRDRGVLGLEGTQYF.

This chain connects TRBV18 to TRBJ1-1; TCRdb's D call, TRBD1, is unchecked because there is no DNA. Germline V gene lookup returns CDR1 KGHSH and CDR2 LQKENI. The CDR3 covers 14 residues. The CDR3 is CASSSGFGDPQAFF.

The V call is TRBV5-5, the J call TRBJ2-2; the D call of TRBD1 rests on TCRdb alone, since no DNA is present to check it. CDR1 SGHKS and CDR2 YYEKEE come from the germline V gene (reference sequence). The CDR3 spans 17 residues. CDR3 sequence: CASSPGNRGLNTGELFF.

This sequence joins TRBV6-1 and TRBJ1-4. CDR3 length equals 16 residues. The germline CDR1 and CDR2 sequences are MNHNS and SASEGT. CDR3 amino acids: CASTEGGGNWNEKLFF.

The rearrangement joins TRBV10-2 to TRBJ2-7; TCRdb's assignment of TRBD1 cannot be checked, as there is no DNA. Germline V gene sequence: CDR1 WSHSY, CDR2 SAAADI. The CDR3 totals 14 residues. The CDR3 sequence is CASDIKDRVSEQYF.

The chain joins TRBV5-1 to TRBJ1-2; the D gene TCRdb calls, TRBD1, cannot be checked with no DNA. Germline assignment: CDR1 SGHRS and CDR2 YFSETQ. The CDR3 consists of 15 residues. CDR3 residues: CASSSSPRGDYGYTF.

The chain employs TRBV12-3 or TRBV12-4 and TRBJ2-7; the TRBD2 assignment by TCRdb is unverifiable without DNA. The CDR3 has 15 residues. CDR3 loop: CASSLLTSGKYEQYF.

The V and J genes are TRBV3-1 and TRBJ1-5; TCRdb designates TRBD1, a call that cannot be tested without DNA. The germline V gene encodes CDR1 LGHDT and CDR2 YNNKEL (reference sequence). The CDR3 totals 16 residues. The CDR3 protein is CASSQAQGFGNQPQHF.

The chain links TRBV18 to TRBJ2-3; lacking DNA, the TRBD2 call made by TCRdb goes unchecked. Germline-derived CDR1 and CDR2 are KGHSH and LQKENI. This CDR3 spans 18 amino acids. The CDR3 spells CASSRIPPGLAGTDTQYF.

The CDR3 loop is CSATPGASGGFGELFF. The chain is built from TRBV20-1 and TRBJ2-2; TCRdb designates TRBD2, a call that cannot be tested without DNA. Germline V lookup: CDR1 DFQATT, CDR2 SNEGSKA (reference sequence). The CDR3 runs 16 residues.

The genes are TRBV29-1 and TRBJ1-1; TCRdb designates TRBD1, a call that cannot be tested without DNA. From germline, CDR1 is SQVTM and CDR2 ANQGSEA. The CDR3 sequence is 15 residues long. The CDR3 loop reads CSVPSWDRVGTEAFF.

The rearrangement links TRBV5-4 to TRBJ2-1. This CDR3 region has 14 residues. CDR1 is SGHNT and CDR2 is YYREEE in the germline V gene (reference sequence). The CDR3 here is CASRSLRSGNEQFF.

This chain's CDR3 is CASSLKGDRGFQFF. The chain recombines TRBV27 with TRBJ2-1; TCRdb outputs TRBD1, but without DNA this stays unchecked. This CDR3 contains 14 residues. Germline assignment: CDR1 MNHEY and CDR2 SMNVEV (reference sequence).

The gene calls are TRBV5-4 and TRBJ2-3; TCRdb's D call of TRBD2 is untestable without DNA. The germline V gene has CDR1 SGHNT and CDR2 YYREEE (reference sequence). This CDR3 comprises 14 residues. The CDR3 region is CASSFKIAADTQYF.

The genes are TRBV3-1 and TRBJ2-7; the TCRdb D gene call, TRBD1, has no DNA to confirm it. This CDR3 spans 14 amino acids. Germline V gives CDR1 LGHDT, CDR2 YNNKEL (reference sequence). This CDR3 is CASSRHEGAGEQYF.

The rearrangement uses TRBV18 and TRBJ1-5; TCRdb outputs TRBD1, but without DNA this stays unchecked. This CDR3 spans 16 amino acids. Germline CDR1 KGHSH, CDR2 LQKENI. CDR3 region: CASSAGTPRSNQPQHF. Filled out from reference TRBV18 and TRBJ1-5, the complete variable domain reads NAGVMQNPRHLVRRRGQEARLRCSPMKGHSHVYWYRQLPEEGLKFMVYLQKENIIDESGMPKERFSAEFPKEGPSILRIQQVVRGDSAAYFCASSAGTPRSNQPQHFGDGTRLSIL.